The 10 T cell receptor beta chains presented below share a single source sample, sequenced in a study of T cells after yellow fever vaccination. TCRdb re-derived calls from the 5' RACE reads in MiXCR, one entry per CDR3 protein. The sample has fewer than 150,000 distinct CDR3 sequences, 7.7% seen once; the top ten hold roughly 0.71%. Here the sequenced sample was CD4+ T cells sorted from PBMCs, taken 5 days after the yellow fever booster vaccination. All receptors derive from a man in his thirties or forties who received the YFV17D yellow fever vaccine.

Many counts were recorded for this clonotype. This rearrangement joins TRBV28 to TRBJ1-1; D is uncertain. The CDR3 runs to 14 residues. V was cut by 6 bases and J by 5 bases, with 16 bases left in between. Germline CDR1 reads MDHEN; CDR2 reads SYDVKM. CDR3: CASRSPEGATEAFF. Written as DNA, the CDR3 is TGTGCCAGCAGGTCCCCCGAGGGCGCGACTGAAGCTTTCTTT.

This clonotype appeared many times. The chain joins TRBV6-2 or TRBV6-3 to TRBJ2-7; TRBD2 agrees at 8 bases. V lost 6 bases, J lost 5 bases, and 15 bases stayed unmatched. Germline-derived CDR1 and CDR2 are MNHEY and SVGEGT. This CDR3 comprises 16 residues. Here the CDR3 reads CASSQTGAGVGHEQYF. DNA for the CDR3: TGTGCCAGCAGCCAGACAGGAGCGGGAGTAGGCCACGAGCAGTACTTC.

This clonotype was seen many times. The CDR3 coding sequence is TGCAGTGCTCAAAACGACAGGCCCAATTCACCCCTCCACTTT. This sequence encodes CSAQNDRPNSPLHF. The chain joins TRBV20-1 to TRBJ1-6; a possible D gene is TRBD1 (6 bases). Germline-derived CDR1 and CDR2 are DFQATT and SNEGSKA (reference sequence). This CDR3 contains 14 residues. V dropped 5 bases and J dropped 7 bases, with 15 bases sitting between them.

This clonotype was detected ten times or more. This chain links TRBV7-2 with TRBJ2-2; D is uncertain. Trimming stripped 5 bases from V and 7 bases from J, with 8 bases between. Germline CDR1 is SGHTA and CDR2 is FQGNSA. The CDR3 contains 12 residues. CDR3 amino acids: CASSPDIGELFF. CDR3 sequence (DNA): TGTGCCAGCAGCCCCGATATCGGGGAGCTGTTTTTT.

The table lists this clonotype with many counts. The J gene is TRBJ2-3, the V gene TRBV29-1; tentatively, D is TRBD2 (5 bases). In germline, CDR1 is SQVTM, CDR2 ANQGSEA. V lost 8 bases and J 8 bases, leaving 11 bases between the germline ends. The CDR3 is made up of 10 amino acids. CDR3 sequence (DNA): TGCAGCTTCTCCCGGGGTACGCAGTATTTT. Translated: CSFSRGTQYF.

In this sample, this clonotype turned up many times. This chain links TRBV19 with TRBJ2-4; TRBD2 agrees at 9 bases. CDR1 and CDR2 from the germline V gene are LNHDA and SQIVND (reference sequence). The CDR3 has 19 residues. V shed 2 bases and J 0 bases; nucleotides not matched to a gene: 11. CDR3 loop: CASSITGLARFEAKNIQYF. The CDR3, as DNA: TGTGCCAGTAGTATAACAGGACTAGCGCGTTTTGAAGCCAAAAACATTCAGTACTTC.

Many counts were recorded for this clonotype. The V gene is TRBV5-1, the J gene TRBJ1-2; TRBD1 matches 7 bases. In germline, CDR1 is SGHRS, CDR2 YFSETQ. The CDR3 contains 13 residues. Trimming took 0 bases from V and 8 from J; bases not matched to a gene: 4. In nucleotides, the CDR3 is TGCGCCAGCAGCTTGGGACAGGGTGGCGGCTACACCTTC. Its translation: CASSLGQGGGYTF.

This clonotype was recorded at least ten times. This chain joins TRBV6-1 and TRBJ2-3; possibly TRBD2 for D (6 bases). This CDR3 has 13 amino acids. V gave up 2 bases and J gave up 11 bases, with 14 bases separating them. Germline CDR1 reads MNHNS; CDR2 reads SASEGT. The CDR3 sequence: CASSESVGGEQYF. The CDR3 nucleotides read TGTGCCAGCAGTGAATCTGTCGGGGGTGAGCAGTATTTT.

Note on this clonotype: This sequence may be a read error, since a much larger clone differs from it by one base. This rearrangement joins TRBV20-1 to TRBJ2-7, with a weak D call TRBD2 (5 bases). Per the germline V gene, CDR1 is DFQATT and CDR2 is SNEGSKA (reference sequence). The CDR3 extends over 15 amino acids. The CDR3 reads CCPSLVSSGAYEQYF. CDR3 DNA sequence: TGCTGCCCCTCGTTAGTCTCAAGCGGAGCTTACGAGCAGTACTTC.

This clonotype was counted many times. The chain links TRBV5-1 to TRBJ2-1; 7 bases align to TRBD1. V shed 3 bases, J shed 5 bases, and the junction held 5 bases outside the gene matches. In germline, CDR1 is SGHRS, CDR2 YFSETQ. CDR3 length equals 14 residues. The CDR3 DNA reads TGCGCCAGCAGCTGGGACAGAGACAACAATGAGCAGTTCTTC. This gives the protein CASSWDRDNNEQFF.